These T cell receptor beta chains were read from a single sample in a study of cytomegalovirus exposure and HLA in healthy donors. The table came from immunoSEQ multiplex PCR; TCRdb's copy has only in-frame clones and leaves some out. Of over 150,000 clones detected, 70% to 80% appear once; the ten largest clones hold about 4.4%. The sample was PBMCs. These TCRs come from a man aged 40-55 years in good health and CMV-seronegative. The CDR3 runs from the conserved cysteine through the conserved F or W. The order of the fields is J gene, V gene, clone size, D gene, CDR3 DNA, CDR3 protein. The D gene is left open where the match is weak. Only some rows state a clone size, as once, few, many or a class for expanded clones.

TRBJ1-3,TRBV6-4,NA,TRBD1,TGTGCCAGCAGCCCCGGGACAGGCCACGGAAACACCATATATTTT,CASSPGTGHGNTIYF
TRBJ2-3,TRBV18,NA,NA,TGTGCCAGCTCCCCCCCACGAGCCGATACGCAGTATTTT,CASSPPRADTQYF
TRBJ2-7,TRBV18,NA,NA,TGTGCAAGCTCACCTGGACTATCCCTGGGGGACGAGCAGTACTTC,CASSPGLSLGDEQYF
TRBJ2-7,TRBV9,NA,NA,TGTGCCAGCAGCGAGAGGGCGGGGATGGGCTACGAGCAGTACTTC,CASSERAGMGYEQYF
TRBJ2-1,TRBV5-1,NA,NA,TGCGCCAGCAGCTTGCTAGATTACAATGAGCAGTTCTTC,CASSLLDYNEQFF
TRBJ2-1,TRBV29-1,NA,NA,TGCAGCGTTGATCAGGACAGATCCGGTGAGCAGTTCTTC,CSVDQDRSGEQFF
TRBJ2-7,TRBV5-1,NA,NA,TGCGCCAGCAGCTTGGAGGCCTACTATGAGCAGTACTTC,CASSLEAYYEQYF
TRBJ2-7,TRBV7-8,NA,TRBD2,TGTGCCAGCAGCTTAGGAGGACCTAGCGGGGGGCCCTACGAGCAGTACTTC,CASSLGGPSGGPYEQYF
TRBJ1-1,TRBV4-2,NA,NA,TGTGCCAGCAGCCAAGAAACGGGGGGGAACACTGAAGCTTTCTTT,CASSQETGGNTEAFF
TRBJ2-7,TRBV2,NA,TRBD2,TGTGCCAGCATGGGGACTAGCGGGGGTAACTACGAGCAGTACTTC,CASMGTSGGNYEQYF
TRBJ1-5,TRBV6-5,NA,TRBD1,TGTGCCAGCAGTACCGGGACAGGGAGTCAGCCCCAGCATTTT,CASSTGTGSQPQHF
TRBJ1-5,TRBV23-1,NA,NA,TGCGCCAGCAGTCAAGGGGCCATCAGTGAGCCCCAGCATTTT,CASSQGAISEPQHF
TRBJ1-1,TRBV29-1,NA,NA,TGCAGCGTTGTTAGCTGGCCTGAAGCTTTCTTT,CSVVSWPEAFF
TRBJ2-5,TRBV2,NA,NA,TGTGCCAGCAGGGGCTCGACAGGAATCCTGGGAGAGACCCAGTACTTC,CASRGSTGILGETQYF
TRBJ2-5,TRBV11-1,NA,TRBD2,TGTGCCAGCAGCTTAGGTAGCGGGGGGGCCCGGGAGACCCAGTACTTC,CASSLGSGGARETQYF
TRBJ2-7,TRBV5-4,NA,TRBD2,TGTGCCAGCAGCTTGGAAACTAGCGGTTCCTACGAGCAGTACTTC,CASSLETSGSYEQYF
TRBJ2-2,TRBV21-1,NA,NA,TGTGCCAGCAGGGTATACAGGGATCGAACCGGGGAGCTGTTTTTT,CASRVYRDRTGELFF
TRBJ2-2,TRBV4-3,NA,TRBD2,TGCGCCAGCAGCCAGGGGACTAGCGGGGGCACGAACACCGGGGAGCTGTTTTTT,CASSQGTSGGTNTGELFF
TRBJ2-5,TRBV2,NA,NA,TGTGCCAGCAATGCGGATTTGGCTTCGGAGACCCAGTACTTC,CASNADLASETQYF
TRBJ2-1,TRBV9,once,TRBD2,TGTGCCAGCAGCGTAGTCGGGACTAGCGGGGCCAATGAGCAGTTCTTC,CASSVVGTSGANEQFF
TRBJ2-1,TRBV19,once,NA,TGTGCCAGTAGTATGGAGGGAAATGAGCAGTTCTTC,CASSMEGNEQFF
TRBJ2-7,TRBV5-4,NA,TRBD2,TGTGCCAGCAGCGTCGGCCGGGAGGCAGGCCTTTCCTACGAGCAGTACTTC,CASSVGREAGLSYEQYF
TRBJ2-3,TRBV5-1,NA,TRBD1,TGCGCCAGCAGCGGGACAGGGACAGATACGCAGTATTTT,CASSGTGTDTQYF
TRBJ1-6,TRBV5-6,few,NA,TGTGCCAGCAGCTGGACCTGGGGCGGGAGAAGTAATTCACCCCTCCACTTT,CASSWTWGGRSNSPLHF
TRBJ2-3,TRBV18,NA,NA,TGTGCCAGCTCACCAGTGGGCAGGTACACAGATACGCAGTATTTT,CASSPVGRYTDTQYF
TRBJ2-1,TRBV6-6,NA,NA,TGTGCCAGCAGCCCGAGGGATTACAATGAGCAGTTCTTC,CASSPRDYNEQFF
TRBJ2-3,TRBV29-1,few,NA,TGCAGCGTGAGGGGGGATACGCAGTATTTT,CSVRGDTQYF
TRBJ2-7,TRBV30,NA,TRBD2,TGTGCCTGGACCGAGGGACTAGCGGGACGATACGAGCAGTACTTC,CAWTEGLAGRYEQYF
TRBJ2-7,TRBV5-8,few,NA,TGTGCCAGCAGCGTCGGTCGCTACGAGCAGTACTTC,CASSVGRYEQYF
TRBJ2-7,TRBV6-5,NA,TRBD1,TGTGCCAGCAGAACCGGGACAGGGTACAACGAGCAGTACTTC,CASRTGTGYNEQYF
TRBJ2-6,TRBV10-3,NA,TRBD1,TGTGCCATCAGTGAGACAGGGGGCACTGGGGCCAACGTCCTGACTTTC,CAISETGGTGANVLTF
TRBJ1-5,TRBV4-1,NA,NA,TGCGCCAGCAGCCAAGAAGGTAGCGGGCCCGGTCAGCCCCAGCATTTT,CASSQEGSGPGQPQHF
TRBJ2-7,TRBV7-8,NA,NA,TGTGCCAGCAGCTTACAAGGGGCAGGGGTTTACGAGCAGTACTTC,CASSLQGAGVYEQYF
TRBJ2-2,TRBV7-8,NA,NA,TGTGCCAGCAGCTTACGGGTCTGGAACACCGGGGAGCTGTTTTTT,CASSLRVWNTGELFF
TRBJ2-2,TRBV19,NA,NA,TGTGCCAGTAGTGAGCAGGATTTTGGGGAGCTGTTTTTT,CASSEQDFGELFF
TRBJ2-5,TRBV2,NA,TRBD2,TGTGCCAGCAGTGATCTGGGTAGCGGGGGGGCTAGGGAGACCCAGTACTTC,CASSDLGSGGARETQYF
TRBJ1-6,TRBV5-1,NA,TRBD1,TGCGCCAGCAGCTCCTCGGGACAGGGGAGTTCACCCCTCCACTTT,CASSSSGQGSSPLHF
TRBJ1-1,TRBV7-9,NA,NA,TGTTCCAGCAGCTTCCCGTACGGGGGAGCTTTCTTT,CSSSFPYGGAFF
TRBJ2-4,TRBV28,NA,NA,TGTGCCAGCAGTTCCTCGGGGGTGGGAGCCAAAAACATTCAGTACTTC,CASSSSGVGAKNIQYF
TRBJ2-4,TRBV27,NA,NA,TGTGCCAGCAGTTTAGCGGGGCCCAAAAACATTCAGTACTTC,CASSLAGPKNIQYF
TRBJ2-7,TRBV11-3,NA,NA,TGTGCCAGCAGCTTATACAGGGAATCGTACGAGCAGTACTTC,CASSLYRESYEQYF
TRBJ1-1,TRBV30,NA,NA,TGTGCCTGGAGTGTACTAGGTGTCACTGAAGCTTTCTTT,CAWSVLGVTEAFF
TRBJ2-2,TRBV10-3,NA,TRBD2,TGTGCCATCAGTGAGACGGGGGGGAACACCGGGGAGCTGTTTTTT,CAISETGGNTGELFF
TRBJ2-7,TRBV5-1,NA,TRBD2,TGCGCCAGCAGCTTGGCCCCAGCGGGGGGAAGCTACGAGCAGTACTTC,CASSLAPAGGSYEQYF
TRBJ2-1,TRBV5-4,NA,TRBD2,TGTGCCAGCAGCCGACCGGGGGGACCTTACAATGAGCAGTTCTTC,CASSRPGGPYNEQFF